This T cell receptor (beta chain) appears in the sequencing data of a study of cytomegalovirus exposure and HLA in healthy donors. The PCR made use of 60 Vbeta and 13 Jbeta primers. Profiled with immunoSEQ multiplex PCR; TCRdb holds only in-frame clones, not every one. Of 100,000 to 150,000 clones in the sample, roughly 79% were seen once. This CDR3 contains 11 residues. Germline V CDR1 and CDR2: KGHSH, LQKENI. Trimming removed 6 bases at V and 2 bases at J, with 3 bases between. The table lists this clone with a count of one. Its antigen is unidentified. Study-wide results and limits: The study flagged 150 to 200 TCR beta chains as cytomegalovirus-associated.

The chain links TRBV18 to TRBJ2-3; no clear D gene. This TCR derives from a woman aged 40 to 50 in good health and CMV-seronegative. The source material was PBMCs. CDR3 protein: CASSFTDTQYF. The CDR3 DNA reads TGTGCCAGCTCCTTCACAGATACGCAGTATTTT.